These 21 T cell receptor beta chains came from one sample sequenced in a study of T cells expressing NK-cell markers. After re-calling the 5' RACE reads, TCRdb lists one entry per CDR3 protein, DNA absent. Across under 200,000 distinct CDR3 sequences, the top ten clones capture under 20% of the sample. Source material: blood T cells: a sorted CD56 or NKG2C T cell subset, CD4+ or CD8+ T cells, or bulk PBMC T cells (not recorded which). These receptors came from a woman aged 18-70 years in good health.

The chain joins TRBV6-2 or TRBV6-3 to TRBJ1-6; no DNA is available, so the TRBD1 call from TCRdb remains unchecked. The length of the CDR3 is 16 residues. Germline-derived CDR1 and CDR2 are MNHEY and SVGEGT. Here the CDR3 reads CASSASPGQGYSPLHF.

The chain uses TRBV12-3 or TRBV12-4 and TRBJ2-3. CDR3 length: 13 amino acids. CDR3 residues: CASRPRLRDTQYF.

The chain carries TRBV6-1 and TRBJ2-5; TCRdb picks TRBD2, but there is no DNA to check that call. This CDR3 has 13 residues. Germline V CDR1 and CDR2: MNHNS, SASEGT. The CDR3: CASRSPARETQYF.

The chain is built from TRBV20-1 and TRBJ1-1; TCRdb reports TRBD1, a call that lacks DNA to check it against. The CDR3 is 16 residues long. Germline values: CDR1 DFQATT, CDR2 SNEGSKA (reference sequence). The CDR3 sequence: CSAQKTHGTGDTEAFF.

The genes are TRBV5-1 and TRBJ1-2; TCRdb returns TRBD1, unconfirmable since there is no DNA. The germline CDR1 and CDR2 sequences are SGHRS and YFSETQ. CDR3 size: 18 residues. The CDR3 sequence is CASSPAVGGHAHNYGYTF.

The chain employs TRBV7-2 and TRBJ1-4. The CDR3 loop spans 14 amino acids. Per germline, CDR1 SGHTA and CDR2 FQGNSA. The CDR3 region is CASSLMGGGEKLFF. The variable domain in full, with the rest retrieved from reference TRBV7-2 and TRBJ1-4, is GAGVSQSPSNKVTEKGKDVELRCDPISGHTALYWYRQSLGQGLEFLIYFQGNSAPDKSGLPSDRFSAERTGGSVSTLTIQRTQQEDSAVYLCASSLMGGGEKLFFGSGTQLSVL.

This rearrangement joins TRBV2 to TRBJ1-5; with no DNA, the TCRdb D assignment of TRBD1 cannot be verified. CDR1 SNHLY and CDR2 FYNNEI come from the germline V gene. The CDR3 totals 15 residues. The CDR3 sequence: CASTQGGGTHQPQHF. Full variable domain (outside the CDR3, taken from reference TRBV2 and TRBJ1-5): EPEVTQTPSHQVTQMGQEVILRCVPISNHLYFYWYRQILGQKVEFLVSFYNNEISEKSEIFDDQFSVERPDGSNFTLKIRSTKLEDSAMYFCASTQGGGTHQPQHFGDGTRLSIL.

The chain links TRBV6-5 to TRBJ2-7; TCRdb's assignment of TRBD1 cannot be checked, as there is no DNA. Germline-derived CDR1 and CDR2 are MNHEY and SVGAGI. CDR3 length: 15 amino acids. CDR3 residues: CASSYSAGGGYEQYF.

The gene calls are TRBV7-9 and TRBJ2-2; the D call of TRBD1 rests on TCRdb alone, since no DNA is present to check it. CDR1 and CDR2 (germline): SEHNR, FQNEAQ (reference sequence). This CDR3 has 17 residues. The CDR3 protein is CASSLIAQDRITGELFF.

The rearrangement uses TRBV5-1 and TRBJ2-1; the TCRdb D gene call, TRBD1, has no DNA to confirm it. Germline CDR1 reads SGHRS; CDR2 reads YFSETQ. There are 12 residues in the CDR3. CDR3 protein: CASRDRGDEQFF.

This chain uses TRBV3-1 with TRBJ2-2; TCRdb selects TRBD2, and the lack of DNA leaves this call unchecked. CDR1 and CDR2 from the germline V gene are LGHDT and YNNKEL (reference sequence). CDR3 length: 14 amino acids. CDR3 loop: CASSQGASTGELFF.

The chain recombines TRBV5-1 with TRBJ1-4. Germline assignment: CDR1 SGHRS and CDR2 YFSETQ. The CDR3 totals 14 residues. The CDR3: CASSGQGLTEKLFF.

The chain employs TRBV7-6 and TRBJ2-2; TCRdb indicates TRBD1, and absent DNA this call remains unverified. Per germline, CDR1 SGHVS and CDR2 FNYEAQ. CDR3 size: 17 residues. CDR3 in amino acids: CASSSRYRDRSTGELFF.

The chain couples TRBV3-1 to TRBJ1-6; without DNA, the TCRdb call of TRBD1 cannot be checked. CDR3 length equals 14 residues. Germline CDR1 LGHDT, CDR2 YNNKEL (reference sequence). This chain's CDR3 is CASSQVQGYSPLHF. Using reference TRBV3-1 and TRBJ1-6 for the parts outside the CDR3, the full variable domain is DTAVSQTPKYLVTQMGNDKSIKCEQNLGHDTMYWYKQDSKKFLKIMFSYNNKELIINETVPNRFSPKSPDKAHLNLHINSLELGDSAVYFCASSQVQGYSPLHFGNGTRLTVT.

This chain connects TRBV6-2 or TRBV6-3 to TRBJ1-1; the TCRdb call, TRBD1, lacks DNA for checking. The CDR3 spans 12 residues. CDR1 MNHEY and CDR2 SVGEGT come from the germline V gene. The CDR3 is CASRTVNTEAFF.

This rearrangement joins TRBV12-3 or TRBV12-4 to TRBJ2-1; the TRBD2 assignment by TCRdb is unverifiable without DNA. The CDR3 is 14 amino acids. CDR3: CASTMSGGRNEQFF.

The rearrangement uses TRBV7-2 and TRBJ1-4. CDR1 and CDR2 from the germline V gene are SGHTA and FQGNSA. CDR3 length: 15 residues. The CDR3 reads CASSSQGSHNEKLFF. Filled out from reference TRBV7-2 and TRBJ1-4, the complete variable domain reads GAGVSQSPSNKVTEKGKDVELRCDPISGHTALYWYRQSLGQGLEFLIYFQGNSAPDKSGLPSDRFSAERTGGSVSTLTIQRTQQEDSAVYLCASSSQGSHNEKLFFGSGTQLSVL.

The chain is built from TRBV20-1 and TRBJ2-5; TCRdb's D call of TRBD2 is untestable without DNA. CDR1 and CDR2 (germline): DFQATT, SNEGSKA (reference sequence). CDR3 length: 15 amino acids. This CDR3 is CSASLGGKSRETQYF.

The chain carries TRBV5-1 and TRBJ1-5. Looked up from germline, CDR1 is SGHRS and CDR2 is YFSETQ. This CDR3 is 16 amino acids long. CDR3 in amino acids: CASSLAPRAGNQPQHF.

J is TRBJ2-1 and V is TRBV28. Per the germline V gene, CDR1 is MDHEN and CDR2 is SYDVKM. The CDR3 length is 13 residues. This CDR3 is CASRGRIYNEQFF.

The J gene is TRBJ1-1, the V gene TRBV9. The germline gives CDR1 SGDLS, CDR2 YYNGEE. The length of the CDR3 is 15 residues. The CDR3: CASSPPGSMNTEAFF.